This T cell receptor (beta chain) derives from a study of CD8 T cells in Susac syndrome. The V and J ends lost 6 bases and 7 bases, in that order; junction bases with no gene match: 5. The CDR3 loop spans 12 amino acids. Random hexamers were used to reverse transcribe roughly 0.5 to 1 ug of RNA. TCRdb called the immunoSEQ multiplex PCR reads again in MiXCR, with one record for every CDR3 protein. The repertoire has roughly 130,000 distinct CDR3 sequences, 90% to 95% of them found once; the top ten carry roughly 0.13%. The clonotype originates from a human donor in good health. The chain is built from TRBV12-3 or TRBV12-4 and TRBJ1-2, with 7 positions matching TRBD1. The sample comprised CD4+ T cells from PBMCs. CDR3 in DNA: TGTGCCAGCAGCCCACAGGGGTTTGGCTACACCTTC. Its protein product is CASSPQGFGYTF.